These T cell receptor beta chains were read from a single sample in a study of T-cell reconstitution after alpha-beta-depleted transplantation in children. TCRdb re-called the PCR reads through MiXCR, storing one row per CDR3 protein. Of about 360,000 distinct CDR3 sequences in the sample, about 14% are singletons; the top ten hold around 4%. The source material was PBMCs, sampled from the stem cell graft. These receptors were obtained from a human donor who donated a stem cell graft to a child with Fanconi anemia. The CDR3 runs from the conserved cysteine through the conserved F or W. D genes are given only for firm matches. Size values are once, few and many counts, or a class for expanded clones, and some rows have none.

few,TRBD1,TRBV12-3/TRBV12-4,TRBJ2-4,CASSLTGDGADIQYF,TGTGCCAGCAGTTTAACAGGGGACGGGGCGGACATTCAGTACTTC
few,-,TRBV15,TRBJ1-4,CATSRDDEKLFF,TGTGCCACCAGCAGAGATGATGAAAAACTGTTTTTT
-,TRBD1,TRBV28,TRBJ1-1,CASSFLQGVNTEAFF,TGTGCCAGCAGTTTCCTACAGGGGGTGAACACTGAAGCTTTCTTT
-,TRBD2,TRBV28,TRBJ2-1,CASSSPPAGGIF,TGTGCCAGCAGTTCCCCCCCAGCGGGGGGGATCTTC
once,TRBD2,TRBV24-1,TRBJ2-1,CATSEVAGAPEQFF,TGTGCCACCAGTGAGGTAGCGGGGGCCCCTGAGCAGTTCTTC
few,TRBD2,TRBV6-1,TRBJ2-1,CASSPGRGRDEQFF,TGTGCCAGCAGTCCGGGACGGGGGAGGGATGAGCAGTTCTTC
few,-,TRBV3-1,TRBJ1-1,CASSPFGGRTEAFF,TGTGCCAGCAGCCCCTTCGGGGGTAGGACTGAAGCTTTCTTT
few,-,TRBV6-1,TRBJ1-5,CASSAGTLPDQPQHF,TGTGCCAGCAGTGCGGGGACACTCCCGGATCAGCCCCAGCATTTT
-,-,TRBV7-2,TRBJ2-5,CASRPTRWGETQYF,TGTGCCAGCAGACCGACTAGGTGGGGAGAGACCCAGTACTTC
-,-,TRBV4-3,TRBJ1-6,CASSQEYETGNSPLHF,TGCGCCAGCAGCCAAGAGTACGAGACAGGAAATTCACCCCTCCACTTT
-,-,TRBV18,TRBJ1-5,CASSPGRGGNQPQHF,TGTGCCAGCTCACCTGGAAGGGGGGGTAATCAGCCCCAGCATTTT
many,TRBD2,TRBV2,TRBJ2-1,CASLGLAGANEQFF,TGTGCCAGCCTCGGACTAGCGGGGGCCAATGAGCAGTTCTTC
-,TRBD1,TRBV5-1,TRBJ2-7,CASSLWDRTYEQYF,TGCGCCAGCAGCTTATGGGACAGAACCTACGAGCAGTACTTC
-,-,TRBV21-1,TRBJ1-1,CASRENLYTEAFF,TGTGCCAGCAGGGAAAATTTGTACACTGAAGCTTTCTTT
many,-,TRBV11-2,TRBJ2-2,CASRGTGKTGELFF,TGTGCCAGCAGGGGAACTGGAAAAACCGGGGAGCTGTTTTTT
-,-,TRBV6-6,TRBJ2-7,CASKLGGSYEQYF,TGTGCCAGCAAGCTTGGCGGTTCCTACGAGCAGTACTTC
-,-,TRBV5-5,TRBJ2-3,CASSSPGEGDTQYF,TGTGCCAGCAGCTCCCCAGGAGAGGGAGATACGCAGTATTTT
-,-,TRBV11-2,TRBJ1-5,CASSEGGWKGRSNQPQHF,TGTGCCAGCAGCGAAGGGGGGTGGAAGGGACGGAGCAATCAGCCCCAGCATTTT
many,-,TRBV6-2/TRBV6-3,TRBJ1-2,CASRKESVKGYTF,TGTGCCAGCAGGAAAGAGTCCGTGAAAGGCTACACCTTC
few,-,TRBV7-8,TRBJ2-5,CASSLRWGGTQETQYF,TGTGCCAGCAGCTTACGGTGGGGGGGGACACAAGAGACCCAGTACTTC
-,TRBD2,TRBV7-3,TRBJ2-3,CASSLSPGLAGTDTQYF,TGTGCCAGCAGCTTATCGCCGGGACTAGCGGGCACAGATACGCAGTATTTT
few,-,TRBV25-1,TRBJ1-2,CASSESAGRGYTF,TGTGCCAGCAGTGAATCGGCGGGTCGTGGCTACACCTTC
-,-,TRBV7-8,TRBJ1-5,CASSLNTNQPQHF,TGTGCCAGCAGCTTGAACACCAATCAGCCCCAGCATTTT
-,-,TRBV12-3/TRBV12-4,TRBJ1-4,CASTAGLGNEKLFF,TGTGCCAGCACTGCTGGTCTTGGAAATGAAAAACTGTTTTTT
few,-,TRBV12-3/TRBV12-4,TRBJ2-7,CASSFGFRSSISYEQYF,TGTGCCAGCAGTTTCGGGTTCAGATCGTCAATCTCCTACGAGCAGTACTTC
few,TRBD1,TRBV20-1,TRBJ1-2,CSAEQGRDYGYTF,TGCAGTGCGGAACAGGGGAGGGACTATGGCTACACCTTC
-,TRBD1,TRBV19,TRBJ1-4,CASSRWTPGQGEKLFF,TGTGCCAGTAGTAGATGGACCCCGGGACAGGGTGAAAAACTGTTTTTT
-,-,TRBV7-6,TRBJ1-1,CASSPRGGSTEAFF,TGTGCCAGCAGCCCTCGGGGGGGAAGCACTGAAGCTTTCTTT
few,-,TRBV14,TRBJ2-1,CASSPRYGEGDYNEQFF,TGTGCCAGCAGCCCAAGATACGGAGAAGGGGACTACAATGAGCAGTTCTTC
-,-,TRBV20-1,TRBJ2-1,CSARDLGAHYNEQFF,TGCAGTGCTAGAGATTTGGGGGCCCACTACAATGAGCAGTTCTTC
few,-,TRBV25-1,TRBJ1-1,CASSPAGQNTEAFF,TGTGCCAGCAGCCCTGCTGGGCAAAACACTGAAGCTTTCTTT